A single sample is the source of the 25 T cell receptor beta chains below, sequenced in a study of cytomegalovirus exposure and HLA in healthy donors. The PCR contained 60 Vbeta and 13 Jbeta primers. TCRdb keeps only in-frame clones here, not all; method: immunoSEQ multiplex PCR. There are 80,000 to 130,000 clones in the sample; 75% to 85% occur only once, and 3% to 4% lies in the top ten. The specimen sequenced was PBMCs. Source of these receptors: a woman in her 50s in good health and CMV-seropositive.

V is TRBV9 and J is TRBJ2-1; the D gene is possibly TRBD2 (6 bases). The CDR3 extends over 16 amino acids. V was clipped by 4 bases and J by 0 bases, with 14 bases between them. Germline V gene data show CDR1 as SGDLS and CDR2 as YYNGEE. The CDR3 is CASSSGLSFSYNEQFF. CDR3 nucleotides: TGTGCCAGCAGCTCGGGACTTTCCTTCTCCTACAATGAGCAGTTCTTC.

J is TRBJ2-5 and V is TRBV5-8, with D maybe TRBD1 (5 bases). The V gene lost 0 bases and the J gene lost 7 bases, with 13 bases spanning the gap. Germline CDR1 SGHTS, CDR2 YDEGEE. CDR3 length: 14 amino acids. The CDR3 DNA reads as TGTGCCAGCAGCTTGGGGGTCACCCAGGGGACCCAGTACTTC. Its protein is CASSLGVTQGTQYF.

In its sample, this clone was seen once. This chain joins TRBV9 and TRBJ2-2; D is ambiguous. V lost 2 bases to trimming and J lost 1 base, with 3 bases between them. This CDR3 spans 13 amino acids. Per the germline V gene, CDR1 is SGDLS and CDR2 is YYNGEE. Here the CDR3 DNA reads TGTGCCAGCAGCGTCCAGAACACCGGGGAGCTGTTTTTT. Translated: CASSVQNTGELFF.

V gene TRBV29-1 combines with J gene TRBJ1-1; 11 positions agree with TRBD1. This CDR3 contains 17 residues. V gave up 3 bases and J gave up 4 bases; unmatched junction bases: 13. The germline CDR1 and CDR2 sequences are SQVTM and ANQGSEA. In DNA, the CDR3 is TGCAGCGTTGATCCTCAGAGGGCCGGGACAGGGGGCACTGAAGCTTTCTTT. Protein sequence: CSVDPQRAGTGGTEAFF. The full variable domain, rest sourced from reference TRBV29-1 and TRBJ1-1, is SAVISQKPSRDICQRGTSLTIQCQVDSQVTMMFWYRQQPGQSLTLIATANQGSEATYESGFVIDKFPISRPNLTFSTLTVSNMSPEDSSIYLCSVDPQRAGTGGTEAFFGQGTRLTVV.

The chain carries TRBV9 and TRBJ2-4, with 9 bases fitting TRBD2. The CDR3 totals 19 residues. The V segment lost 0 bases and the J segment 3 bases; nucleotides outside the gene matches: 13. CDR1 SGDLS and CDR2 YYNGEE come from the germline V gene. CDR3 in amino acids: CASSVGLGLLTSGKNIQYF. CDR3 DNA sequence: TGTGCCAGCAGCGTAGGGTTGGGACTTTTGACTAGCGGCAAAAACATTCAGTACTTC.

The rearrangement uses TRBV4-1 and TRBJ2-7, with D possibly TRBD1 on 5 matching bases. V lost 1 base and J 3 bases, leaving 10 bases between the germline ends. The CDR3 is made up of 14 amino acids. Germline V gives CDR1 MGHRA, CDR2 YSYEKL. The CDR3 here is CASSQGQNYYEQYF. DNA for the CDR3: TGCGCCAGCAGCCAAGGACAGAATTACTACGAGCAGTACTTC.

The CDR3 region has the DNA TGTGCCAGCAGCGTAGCAGGGGGCTTCTCTGGAAACACCATATATTTT. Its translation: CASSVAGGFSGNTIYF. The chain employs TRBV9 and TRBJ1-3; 8 bases line up with TRBD1. The CDR3 runs to 16 residues. Germline V gene sequence: CDR1 SGDLS, CDR2 YYNGEE. V was pared by 0 bases and J by 0 bases, with 2 bases of the junction left unmatched. Full variable domain (outside the CDR3, taken from reference TRBV9 and TRBJ1-3): DSGVTQTPKHLITATGQRVTLRCSPRSGDLSVYWYQQSLDQGLQFLIQYYNGEERAKGNILERFSAQQFPDLHSELNLSSLELGDSALYFCASSVAGGFSGNTIYFGEGSWLTVV.

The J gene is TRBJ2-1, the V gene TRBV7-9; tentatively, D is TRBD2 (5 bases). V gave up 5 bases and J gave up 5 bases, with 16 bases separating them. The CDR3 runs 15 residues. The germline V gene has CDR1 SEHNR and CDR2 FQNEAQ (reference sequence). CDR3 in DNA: TGTGCCAGCAGCCCAAAAAGGCGGGTAGACAATGAGCAGTTCTTC. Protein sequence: CASSPKRRVDNEQFF.

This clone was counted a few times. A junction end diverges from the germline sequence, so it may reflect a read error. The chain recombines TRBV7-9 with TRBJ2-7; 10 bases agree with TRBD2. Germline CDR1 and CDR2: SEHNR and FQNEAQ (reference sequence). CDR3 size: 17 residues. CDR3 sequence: CSSSFSSSGGHSYEQYF. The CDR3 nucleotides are TGTTCCAGCAGCTTCTCGTCTAGCGGGGGCCACTCCTACGAGCAGTACTTC.

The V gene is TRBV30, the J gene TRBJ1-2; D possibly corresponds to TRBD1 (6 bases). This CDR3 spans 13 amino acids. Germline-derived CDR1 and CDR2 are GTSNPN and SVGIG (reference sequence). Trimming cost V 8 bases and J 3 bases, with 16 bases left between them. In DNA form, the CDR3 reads TGTGCCGCCCGCGGACAGCGATACTATGGCTACACCTTC. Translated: CAARGQRYYGYTF.

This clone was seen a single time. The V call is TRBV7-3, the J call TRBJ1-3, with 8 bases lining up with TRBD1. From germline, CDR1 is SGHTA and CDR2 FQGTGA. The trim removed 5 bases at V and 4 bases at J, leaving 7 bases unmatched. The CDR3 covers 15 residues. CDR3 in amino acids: CASSPGQGAGNTIYF. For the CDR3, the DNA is TGTGCCAGCAGCCCCGGACAGGGAGCGGGAAACACCATATATTTT.

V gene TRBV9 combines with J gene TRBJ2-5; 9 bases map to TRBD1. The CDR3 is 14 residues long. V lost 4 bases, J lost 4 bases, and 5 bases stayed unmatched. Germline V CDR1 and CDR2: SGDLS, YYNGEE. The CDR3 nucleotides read TGTGCCAGCAGCAGTCCGGGACAGGGAGAGACCCAGTACTTC. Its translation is CASSSPGQGETQYF.

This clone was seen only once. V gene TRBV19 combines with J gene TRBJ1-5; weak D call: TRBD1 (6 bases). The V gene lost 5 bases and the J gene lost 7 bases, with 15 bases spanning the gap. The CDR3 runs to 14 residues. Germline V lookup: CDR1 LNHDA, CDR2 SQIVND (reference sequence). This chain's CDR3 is CASSPTGQRQPQHF. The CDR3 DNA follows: TGTGCCAGTAGTCCAACAGGGCAAAGGCAGCCCCAGCATTTT.

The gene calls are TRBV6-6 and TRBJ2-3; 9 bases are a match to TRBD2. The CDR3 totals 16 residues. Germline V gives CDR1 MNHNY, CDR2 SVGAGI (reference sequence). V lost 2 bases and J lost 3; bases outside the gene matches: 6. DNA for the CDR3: TGTGCCAGCAGTTACCATCGCGGGGGGGCAACAGATACGCAGTATTTT. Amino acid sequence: CASSYHRGGATDTQYF.

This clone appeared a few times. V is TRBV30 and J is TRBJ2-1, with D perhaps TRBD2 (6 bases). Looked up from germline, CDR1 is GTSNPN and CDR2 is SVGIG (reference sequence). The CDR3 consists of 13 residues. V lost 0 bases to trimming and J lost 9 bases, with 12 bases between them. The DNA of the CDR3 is TGTGCCTGGAGTGTAACGGCGGGAACTGAGCAGTTCTTC. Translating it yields CAWSVTAGTEQFF.

CDR3: CASSVGDSGVTGELFF. DNA for the CDR3: TGTGCCAGCAGCGTAGGGGATAGCGGGGTTACCGGGGAGCTGTTTTTT. This chain uses TRBV9 with TRBJ2-2, with TRBD2 matching 8 bases. This CDR3 contains 16 residues. Germline V CDR1 and CDR2: SGDLS, YYNGEE. V shed 0 bases and J 5 bases; nucleotides not matched to a gene: 6. Supplemented by reference TRBV9 and TRBJ2-2, the full variable domain reads DSGVTQTPKHLITATGQRVTLRCSPRSGDLSVYWYQQSLDQGLQFLIQYYNGEERAKGNILERFSAQQFPDLHSELNLSSLELGDSALYFCASSVGDSGVTGELFFGEGSRLTVL.

In DNA form, the CDR3 reads TGCGCCAGCAGCTTGGACGCAGGGGGCTATGGCTACACCTTC. Translated: CASSLDAGGYGYTF. The V call is TRBV5-1, the J call TRBJ1-2, with 7 bases fitting TRBD1. With V trimmed by 0 bases and J by 4 bases, 3 bases remained unmatched. The CDR3 extends over 14 amino acids. Germline V gene lookup returns CDR1 SGHRS and CDR2 YFSETQ.

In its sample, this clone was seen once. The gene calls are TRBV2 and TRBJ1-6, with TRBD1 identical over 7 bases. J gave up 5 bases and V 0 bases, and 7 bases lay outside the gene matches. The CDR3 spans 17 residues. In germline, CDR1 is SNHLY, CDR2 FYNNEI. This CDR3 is CASSEAFRDSHNSPLHF. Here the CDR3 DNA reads TGTGCCAGCAGTGAAGCATTCCGGGACAGCCATAATTCACCCCTCCACTTT.

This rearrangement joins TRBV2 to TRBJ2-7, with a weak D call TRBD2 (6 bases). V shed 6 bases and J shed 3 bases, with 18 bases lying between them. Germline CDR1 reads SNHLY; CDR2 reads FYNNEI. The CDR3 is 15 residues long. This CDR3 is CASSYRDFQDYEQYF. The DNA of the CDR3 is TGTGCCAGCAGCTACCGGGACTTTCAAGACTACGAGCAGTACTTC.

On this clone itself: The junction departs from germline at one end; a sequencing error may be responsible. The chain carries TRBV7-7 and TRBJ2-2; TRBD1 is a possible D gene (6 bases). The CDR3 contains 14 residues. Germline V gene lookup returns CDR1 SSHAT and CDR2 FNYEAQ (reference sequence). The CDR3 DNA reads TGTGCTAGCAGCCCAGGACAGATCACCGGGGAGCTGTTTTTT. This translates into CASSPGQITGELFF.

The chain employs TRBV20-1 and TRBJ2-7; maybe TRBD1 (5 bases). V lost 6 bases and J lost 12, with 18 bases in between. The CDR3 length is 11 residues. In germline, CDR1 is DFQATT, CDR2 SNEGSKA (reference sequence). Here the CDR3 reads CSAEQDNMGYF. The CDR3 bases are TGCAGTGCCGAACAGGATAATATGGGGTACTTC.

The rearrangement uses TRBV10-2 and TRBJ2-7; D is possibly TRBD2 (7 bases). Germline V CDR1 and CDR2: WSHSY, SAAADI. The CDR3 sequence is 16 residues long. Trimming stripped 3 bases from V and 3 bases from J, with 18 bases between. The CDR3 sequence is CASSDGGGALSYEQYF. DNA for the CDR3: TGCGCCAGCAGTGACGGTGGGGGGGCTCTTAGCTACGAGCAGTACTTC.

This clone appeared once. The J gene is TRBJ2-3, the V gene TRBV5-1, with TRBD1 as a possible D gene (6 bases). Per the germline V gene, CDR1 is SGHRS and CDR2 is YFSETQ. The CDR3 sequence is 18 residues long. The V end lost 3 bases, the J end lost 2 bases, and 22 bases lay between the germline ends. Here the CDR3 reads CASSSNTGMRGHTDTQYF. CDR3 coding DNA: TGCGCCAGCAGCTCGAATACAGGGATGAGGGGTCACACAGATACGCAGTATTTT.

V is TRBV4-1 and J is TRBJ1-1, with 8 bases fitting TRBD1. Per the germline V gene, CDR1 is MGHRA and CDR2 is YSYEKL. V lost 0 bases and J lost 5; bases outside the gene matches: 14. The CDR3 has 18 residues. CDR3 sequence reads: CASSQDGGQARVRTEAFF. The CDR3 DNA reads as TGCGCCAGCAGCCAAGATGGGGGACAGGCAAGGGTAAGAACTGAAGCTTTCTTT.

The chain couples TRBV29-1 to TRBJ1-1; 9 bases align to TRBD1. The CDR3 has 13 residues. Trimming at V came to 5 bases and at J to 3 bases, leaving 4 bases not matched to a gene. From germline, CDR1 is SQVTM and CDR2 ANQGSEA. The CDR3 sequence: CSVTRTGDTEAFF. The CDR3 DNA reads TGCAGCGTTACGAGGACAGGGGACACTGAAGCTTTCTTT.